This is a list of T cell receptor beta chains from one sample in a study of immune cell composition in non-small cell lung cancer. Here immunoSEQ multiplex PCR was the method, and the copy in TCRdb shows in-frame clones only, minus some. The data show several thousand clones, 76% seen once. Sequencing was carried out using lung tumor tissue. The receptors were sampled from a human donor with non-small cell lung cancer. The CDR3 runs from the conserved cysteine through the conserved F or W. The order of the fields is J gene, D gene, V gene, clone size, CDR3 DNA, CDR3 protein. A D gene is named only where the DNA matches it firmly. Clone size is given for some rows only: seen once, a few or many times, or a class if the clone is expanded.

j_call: TRBJ2-5
d_call: .
v_call: TRBV10-3
clone_size: few
cdr3_nt: TGTGCCATCAGCCCGGGACACCAAGAGACCCAGTACTTC
cdr3_aa: CAISPGHQETQYF

j_call: TRBJ1-2
d_call: .
v_call: TRBV6-5
clone_size: .
cdr3_nt: TGTGCCAGCAGTTACTCGAGTAGGACCGGCTATGGCTACACCTTC
cdr3_aa: CASSYSSRTGYGYTF

j_call: TRBJ1-1
d_call: .
v_call: TRBV2
clone_size: .
cdr3_nt: TGTGCCAGCACAGCGGCAGGGACGAACACTGAAGCTTTCTTT
cdr3_aa: CASTAAGTNTEAFF

j_call: TRBJ2-3
d_call: .
v_call: TRBV6-1
clone_size: .
cdr3_nt: TGTGCCAGCAGTGAAGGTATGGGGAGCACAGATACGCAGTATTTT
cdr3_aa: CASSEGMGSTDTQYF

j_call: TRBJ2-5
d_call: .
v_call: TRBV5-6
clone_size: few
cdr3_nt: TGTGCCAGCAGCTGGGACGAGGAGACCCAGTACTTC
cdr3_aa: CASSWDEETQYF

j_call: TRBJ1-6
d_call: .
v_call: TRBV10-1
clone_size: .
cdr3_nt: TGCGCCAGCTCGGACGGATTGAATTCACCCCTCCACTTT
cdr3_aa: CASSDGLNSPLHF

j_call: TRBJ1-1
d_call: .
v_call: TRBV27
clone_size: .
cdr3_nt: TGTGCCAGCAGTTTATCTGCGAAGAACACTGAAGCTTTCTTT
cdr3_aa: CASSLSAKNTEAFF

j_call: TRBJ2-5
d_call: .
v_call: TRBV6-6
clone_size: large
cdr3_nt: TGTGCCAGCAGTTGGGGGACTTACACTTACTTC
cdr3_aa: CASSWGTYTYF

j_call: TRBJ1-1
d_call: .
v_call: TRBV14
clone_size: .
cdr3_nt: TGTGCCAGCAGCCAAGCCCGGGCAGGGAGGAACACTGAAGCTTTCTTT
cdr3_aa: CASSQARAGRNTEAFF

j_call: TRBJ2-2
d_call: .
v_call: TRBV10-1
clone_size: few
cdr3_nt: TGCGCCAGCAGTGCCTCAGACACCGGGGAGCTGTTTTTT
cdr3_aa: CASSASDTGELFF

j_call: TRBJ1-1
d_call: .
v_call: TRBV7-6
clone_size: .
cdr3_nt: TGTGCCAGCAGCTTAGCATTGAACACTGAAGCTTTCTTT
cdr3_aa: CASSLALNTEAFF

j_call: TRBJ1-2
d_call: .
v_call: TRBV7-8
clone_size: .
cdr3_nt: TGTGCCAGCAGCTTTTCCAGGGGAAGCTACACCTTC
cdr3_aa: CASSFSRGSYTF

j_call: TRBJ2-1
d_call: TRBD2
v_call: TRBV19
clone_size: .
cdr3_nt: TGTGCCAGTAGTTCCCTAGGACTAGCGGGAGGGTATGAGCAGTTCTTC
cdr3_aa: CASSSLGLAGGYEQFF

j_call: TRBJ1-2
d_call: TRBD1
v_call: TRBV6-6
clone_size: .
cdr3_nt: TGTGCCAGCAGGGGACAGGGGGAAGGCTATGGCTACACCTTC
cdr3_aa: CASRGQGEGYGYTF

j_call: TRBJ2-7
d_call: .
v_call: TRBV27
clone_size: once
cdr3_nt: TGTGCCAGCAGTCCTCAACAGGTTTCCTACGAGCAGTACTTC
cdr3_aa: CASSPQQVSYEQYF

j_call: TRBJ1-5
d_call: TRBD1
v_call: TRBV6-5
clone_size: .
cdr3_nt: TGTGCCAGCAGCCTAAGGACAGGGCACAATCAGCCCCAGCATTTT
cdr3_aa: CASSLRTGHNQPQHF

j_call: TRBJ1-5
d_call: TRBD1
v_call: TRBV10-3
clone_size: .
cdr3_nt: TGTGCCATCAGTGAGTCGGCAGGGGGAAGCAATCAGCCCCAGCATTTT
cdr3_aa: CAISESAGGSNQPQHF

j_call: TRBJ1-6
d_call: .
v_call: TRBV7-9
clone_size: .
cdr3_nt: TGTGCCAGCAGCGCGGGGGGGAATTCACCCCTCCACTTT
cdr3_aa: CASSAGGNSPLHF

j_call: TRBJ1-2
d_call: .
v_call: TRBV19
clone_size: few
cdr3_nt: TGTGCCAGTAGCCATCTCCCTGGACCCGGACGGGGCTACACCTTC
cdr3_aa: CASSHLPGPGRGYTF

j_call: TRBJ2-7
d_call: TRBD2
v_call: TRBV28
clone_size: .
cdr3_nt: TGTGCCATCGAGGGTAGCGGGGCCTACGAGCAGTACTTC
cdr3_aa: CAIEGSGAYEQYF

j_call: TRBJ1-5
d_call: TRBD1
v_call: TRBV6-1
clone_size: .
cdr3_nt: TGTGCCAGCAGTGAACAGGACAGGACGCCCCAGCATTTT
cdr3_aa: CASSEQDRTPQHF

j_call: TRBJ1-2
d_call: .
v_call: TRBV6-5
clone_size: .
cdr3_nt: TGTGCCAGCAGTCCTAAGAGGACAGTCTATGGCTACACCTTC
cdr3_aa: CASSPKRTVYGYTF

j_call: TRBJ2-1
d_call: .
v_call: TRBV19
clone_size: .
cdr3_nt: TGTGCCAGTAGTATCGGGGCCTCCTACAATGAGCAGTTCTTC
cdr3_aa: CASSIGASYNEQFF

j_call: TRBJ2-1
d_call: .
v_call: TRBV19
clone_size: .
cdr3_nt: TGTGCCAGTAGTTACTACACAGGTTCCGATGAGCAGTTCTTC
cdr3_aa: CASSYYTGSDEQFF

j_call: TRBJ2-1
d_call: TRBD2
v_call: TRBV11-3
clone_size: .
cdr3_nt: TGTGCCAGCAGCAGCTCCGCGGGAGGGCCGAGGTACAATGAGCAGTTCTTC
cdr3_aa: CASSSSAGGPRYNEQFF

j_call: TRBJ2-1
d_call: TRBD1
v_call: TRBV28
clone_size: .
cdr3_nt: TGTGCCAGCAGTGGCACCGGGACAGGAGACAATGAGCAGTTCTTC
cdr3_aa: CASSGTGTGDNEQFF

j_call: TRBJ1-5
d_call: .
v_call: TRBV4-3
clone_size: .
cdr3_nt: TGCGCCAGCAGCCAAGGCCATGGGGGCAATCAGCCCCAGCATTTT
cdr3_aa: CASSQGHGGNQPQHF